The entry that follows covers one TCR beta chain sequence. Trimming cost V 3 bases and J 0 bases, with 9 bases left between them. From germline, CDR1 is LNHNV and CDR2 YYDKDF (reference sequence). This CDR3 contains 15 residues. Assay used: immunoSEQ multiplex PCR; TCRdb lists only in-frame clones, some missing. The table lists tens of thousands of clones, 90% to 95% of them singletons. This specimen comes from a study of T cell changes during pregnancy in multiple sclerosis. This specimen was peripheral blood, taken in the third trimester of pregnancy. This TCR was sampled from a female donor with multiple sclerosis, enrolled in a pregnancy study. V and J are TRBV15 and TRBJ1-5, with a weak D call TRBD1 (5 bases). Here the CDR3 reads CATSSGGDSNQPQHF. CDR3 DNA: TGTGCCACCAGCAGCGGGGGGGATAGCAATCAGCCCCAGCATTTT.